This T cell receptor (beta chain) emerged from a study of OX40 agonist ivuxolimab in advanced cancers. Study overall: Patients were dosed with the agonistic anti-OX40 (CD134) antibody ivuxolimab.

Germline trimming cut 4 bases from V and 0 bases from J; bases unmatched to any gene: 7. Germline CDR1 reads SGDLS; CDR2 reads YYNGEE. This CDR3 contains 16 residues. Notes on the study in general: Expanded clones belonging to CD8+ T cells outnumbered, on average, those of CD4+. Which antigen the expanded peripheral T cells recognized is unknown. Clonal expansion was seen in CD4+ and CD8+ blood T cells by week 6 at 0.1 to 3.0 mg/kg.

The protocol was immunoSEQ multiplex PCR, while the TCRdb copy is restricted to in-frame clones and leaves out a portion. The sample records approximately 82,000 clones, 85% to 90% being singletons. Notes on this clone: Its antigen is not identified.

Sequences were derived from CD4+ or CD8+ T cells sorted from blood, sampled in a trial of the OX40 agonist ivuxolimab. V is TRBV9 and J is TRBJ2-5; 9 bases fit TRBD2. The sequence came from an adult with an advanced solid tumor such as melanoma, head and neck, liver or kidney cancer. CDR3 sequence: CASSPSTSGHQETQYF. CDR3 DNA sequence: TGTGCCAGCAGCCCCAGTACTAGCGGGCACCAAGAGACCCAGTACTTC.